This T cell receptor beta chain was profiled in a study of blood T cell repertoires in COVID-19. Overall study context: The analysed material was cDNA or gDNA that came from T cells, B-cell-depleted T cells, or PBMCs.

The study recruited people aged about 18 to 89 years across around 23 US areas. Someone with COVID-19 had been met by exposed participants within 2 weeks before study entry. Authors' analysis steps: Using reference gene primer amplification, nucleated cell counts were estimated. Measured with immunoSEQ multiplex PCR; TCRdb has only the in-frame clones, and not every one. V, J and clone size derive from that table, while D and trimming were established from the DNA sequence. Among some 190,000 clones listed, 84% were seen once. The V end lost 3 bases, the J end lost 2 bases, and 10 bases lay between the germline ends. The V gene's germline CDR1 is DFQATT and CDR2 SNEGSKA (reference sequence). The CDR3 sequence is 13 residues long.

V gene TRBV20-1 combines with J gene TRBJ2-5; D is perhaps TRBD1 (5 bases). The sample was PBMCs or T cells enriched from blood (not recorded which). The TCR comes from a woman in her 30s who had been exposed to COVID-19. This CDR3 reads CSASFGAQETQYF. The CDR3 coding sequence is TGCAGTGCTAGTTTTGGGGCTCAAGAGACCCAGTACTTC.